This T cell receptor (beta chain) appears in the sequencing data of a study of graft-versus-host responses after intestinal transplantation. On the study more broadly: Every transplant recipient was induced with anti-thymocyte globulin, then maintained on tacrolimus and steroids for about three years.

As concerns this clone: Its antigen remains unidentified.

Sequencing was performed with immunoSEQ multiplex PCR; in TCRdb, only in-frame clones are kept and a portion is missing. Of 90,000 to 120,000 clones in the sample, roughly 87% were seen once. Study results and caveats: Early post-transplant HvG declines tracked with peak circulating GvH clone levels.

This CDR3 is 17 amino acids long. CDR1 is MDHEN and CDR2 is SYDVKM in the germline V gene. J lost 3 bases, V lost 5 bases, and 12 bases had no gene match. The sample in question was unstimulated CD4+ T cells sorted from spleen or lymph node cells, obtained before transplant. V gene TRBV28 combines with J gene TRBJ2-3; 9 bases match TRBD1. This receptor was obtained from a human donor who was the organ donor for an intestinal transplant. Here the CDR3 DNA reads TGTGCCAGCAGTGACAACAGGGGGCAAGGTGGGACAGATACGCAGTATTTT. It specifies CASSDNRGQGGTDTQYF.